What follows describes a single T cell receptor (beta chain). The antigen is not known. The sample belongs to a study of a mutant IDH1 vaccine in newly diagnosed glioma. Background on the study: Eight vaccinations reached patients in weeks 1, 3, 5, 7, 11, 15, 19 and 23. Most patients had received both radiotherapy and temozolomide, the prior options being radiotherapy, temozolomide, or both.

Produced via immunoSEQ multiplex PCR; TCRdb's table is partial and in-frame only. The table includes almost 85,000 clones, 85% detected once. Time point described: week 23, last vaccination. The investigators gave 300 ug of mutant IDH1 20-mer peptide in each vaccine dose, together with topical imiquimod. The germline V gene encodes CDR1 MRHNA and CDR2 SNTAGT. The V end was cut by 6 bases, the J end by 5 bases, with 16 bases between. CDR3 length: 14 amino acids. The chain is built from TRBV6-4 and TRBJ1-1; possible D gene TRBD1, 5 bases. Sequenced material: PBMCs, taken from a glioma patient whose treatment included an IDH1 peptide vaccine. This sequence originates from a man aged 30 to 45 with glioma. Some clones in this sample may be carry-over from other donors' samples. The CDR3 DNA reads as TGTGCCAGCAGGCGGGACCCCAGAGGGACTGAAGCTTTCTTT. Protein: CASRRDPRGTEAFF.